Sequencing of this T cell receptor beta chain was carried out in a study of shared clonotypes between healthy human individuals. TCRdb's table, derived via immunoSEQ multiplex PCR, lists solely in-frame clones and lacks some. This sample has about 770,000 clones; approximately 72% occur once, and the top ten carry more than 1.5%. This CDR3 has 16 residues. Germline CDR1 and CDR2: SGHRS and YFSETQ. Trimming took off 2 bases at V and 4 bases at J, with 17 bases between the two ends. The sequenced material came from memory CD4+ T cells sorted from blood. Subset defined: CD45RA-negative fraction. This clonotype was sampled from a woman in her twenties or thirties in good health. The chain combines TRBV5-1 with TRBJ2-3; D tentatively fits TRBD1 or TRBD2 (5 bases each). Here the CDR3 DNA reads TGCGCCAGCAGCTTCGTCGGGGCCTCTTTATCAGATACGCAGTATTTT. It encodes CASSFVGASLSDTQYF.